These T cell receptor beta chains were read from a single sample in a study of cytomegalovirus exposure and HLA in healthy donors. Sequencing was performed with immunoSEQ multiplex PCR; in TCRdb, only in-frame clones are kept and a portion is missing. Here the sample spans roughly 120,000 clones, under 80% being singletons. Sequencing input: PBMCs. Receptors originate from a woman aged 60 to 75 in good health and CMV-seropositive. Each CDR3 is given with its conserved first and last residue. A D gene is named only where the DNA matches it firmly. Size values are once, few and many counts, or a class for expanded clones, and some rows have none.

>few|TRBV30|.|TRBJ1-5
CAWSPAWDTFSNQPQHF
TGTGCCTGGAGTCCGGCTTGGGACACTTTTAGCAATCAGCCCCAGCATTTT
>.|TRBV4-3|.|TRBJ1-2
CASSQRRMTVDYGYTF
TGCGCCAGCAGCCAACGACGTATGACAGTTGACTATGGCTACACCTTC
>.|TRBV5-1|.|TRBJ2-7
CASASGPTGTSTYEQYF
TGCGCCAGCGCCTCGGGCCCGACCGGGACTTCGACCTACGAGCAGTACTTC
>few|TRBV6-1|.|TRBJ1-5
CASSEVGRQPQHF
TGTGCCAGCAGTGAAGTTGGGAGACAGCCCCAGCATTTT
>.|TRBV5-1|.|TRBJ2-3
CASSLDSTDTQYF
TGCGCCAGCAGCCTAGACTCGACAGATACGCAGTATTTT
>once|TRBV4-1|.|TRBJ1-5
CASSQDLARGGNQPQHF
TGCGCCAGCAGCCAAGATCTGGCCAGGGGAGGCAATCAGCCCCAGCATTTT
>few|TRBV19|TRBD2|TRBJ2-7
CASSRLSGNSYEQYF
TGTGCCAGTAGTAGACTGAGCGGGAACTCCTACGAGCAGTACTTC
>few|TRBV7-2|.|TRBJ2-3
CASSLYIDTQYF
TGTGCCAGCAGCTTATATATAGATACGCAGTATTTT
>.|TRBV29-1|TRBD2|TRBJ2-3
CSVERQGLAGGSSDTQYF
TGCAGCGTTGAGAGACAGGGGCTAGCGGGAGGGTCTTCGGATACGCAGTATTTT
>.|TRBV7-6|.|TRBJ1-1
CASSPRAGGNTEAFF
TGTGCCAGCAGCCCTAGGGCGGGTGGGAACACTGAAGCTTTCTTT
>.|TRBV10-3|.|TRBJ1-5
CAIAGDTNQPQHF
TGTGCCATCGCGGGGGATACAAATCAGCCCCAGCATTTT
>.|TRBV4-3|.|TRBJ1-1
CASSQDGGRPEAFF
TGCGCCAGCAGCCAAGATGGCGGGAGGCCTGAAGCTTTCTTT
>few|TRBV27|.|TRBJ2-3
CASSLTMTITDTQYF
TGTGCCAGCAGTTTAACGATGACTATCACAGATACGCAGTATTTT
>few|TRBV7-8|.|TRBJ1-2
CASSPSREIGYTF
TGTGCCAGCAGCCCGAGCAGGGAAATTGGCTACACCTTC
>few|TRBV28|.|TRBJ2-7
CASRLQGFHEQYF
TGTGCCAGCAGACTACAGGGTTTCCACGAGCAGTACTTC
>.|TRBV7-2|.|TRBJ1-6
CASSGRNNSPLHF
TGTGCCAGCAGCGGGAGAAATAATTCACCCCTCCACTTT
>.|TRBV5-6|TRBD2|TRBJ2-1
CASSLGLAGGRQFF
TGTGCCAGCAGCTTGGGACTAGCGGGGGGGCGGCAGTTCTTC
>.|TRBV7-2|TRBD1|TRBJ2-5
CASTLQGPTETQYF
TGTGCCAGCACCCTACAGGGGCCGACAGAGACCCAGTACTTC
>.|TRBV27|.|TRBJ1-5
CASRVTGGNQPQHF
TGTGCCAGCAGAGTAACAGGAGGCAATCAGCCCCAGCATTTT
>.|TRBV4-2|TRBD2|TRBJ2-2
CASSQGPDGGGTGELFF
TGTGCCAGCAGCCAAGGACCCGACGGGGGAGGGACCGGGGAGCTGTTTTTT
>few|TRBV5-1|.|TRBJ1-1
CASSLVSGTEAFF
TGCGCCAGCAGCTTGGTGTCAGGCACTGAAGCTTTCTTT
>few|TRBV11-3|.|TRBJ2-7
CASSGGRGAAYEQYF
TGTGCCAGCAGCGGAGGGAGGGGGGCGGCCTACGAGCAGTACTTC
>.|TRBV5-4|.|TRBJ1-4
CASSSSTSLGKLFF
TGTGCCAGCAGCTCCTCGACAAGCCTTGGAAAACTGTTTTTT
>.|TRBV30|TRBD2|TRBJ2-3
CAWGLAGDTQYF
TGTGCCTGGGGCCTAGCGGGCGATACGCAGTATTTT
>.|TRBV4-2|TRBD1|TRBJ2-7
CASSQSIGQGGSEQYF
TGTGCCAGCAGCCAGTCAATCGGACAGGGGGGTTCCGAGCAGTACTTC
>once|TRBV7-9|.|TRBJ2-3
CASSLVGNRVTDTQYF
TGTGCCAGCAGCTTAGTTGGCAACAGGGTCACAGATACGCAGTATTTT
>.|TRBV5-1|TRBD2|TRBJ2-3
CASSSRLAGPSTDTQYF
TGCGCCAGCAGCTCACGACTAGCGGGGCCGAGCACAGATACGCAGTATTTT
>.|TRBV2|TRBD1|TRBJ2-2
CASGQGYTGELFF
TGTGCCAGCGGACAGGGGTACACCGGGGAGCTGTTTTTT
>.|TRBV2|.|TRBJ1-1
CASSELAGLSEAFF
TGTGCCAGCAGTGAGCTGGCAGGGCTGTCTGAAGCTTTCTTT
>few|TRBV7-8|.|TRBJ2-7
CASSSTGQLGSYEQYF
TGTGCCAGCAGCTCCACCGGACAGTTGGGGTCCTACGAGCAGTACTTC
>.|TRBV19|TRBD1|TRBJ1-2
CASSRDRGSSGGYTF
TGTGCCAGTAGCCGGGACAGGGGGTCCTCTGGCGGCTACACCTTC
>once|TRBV9|.|TRBJ1-1
CASSFGRGTEAFF
TGTGCCAGCAGCTTCGGACGGGGCACTGAAGCTTTCTTT
>.|TRBV10-3|.|TRBJ1-6
CAISGQAISPLHF
TGTGCCATCAGTGGACAGGCTATTTCACCCCTCCACTTT
>.|TRBV29-1|TRBD1|TRBJ2-4
CSVMHPPGTGNIQYF
TGCAGCGTGATGCATCCCCCCGGGACAGGAAACATTCAGTACTTC
>few|TRBV7-9|TRBD1|TRBJ1-1
CASSFRRGTANTEAFF
TGTGCCAGCAGCTTTCGGCGTGGGACAGCTAACACTGAAGCTTTCTTT
>.|TRBV5-1|TRBD2|TRBJ2-2
CASSSKLAGGGELFF
TGCGCCAGCAGCTCCAAACTAGCGGGGGGCGGGGAGCTGTTTTTT
>.|TRBV6-1|.|TRBJ2-7
CASSVRRAGREQYF
TGTGCCAGCAGTGTCAGGAGGGCGGGTCGCGAGCAGTACTTC
>.|TRBV6-5|.|TRBJ1-5
CASSAPGQRNQPQHF
TGTGCCAGCAGCGCACCTGGACAGCGCAATCAGCCCCAGCATTTT
>.|TRBV6-1|TRBD1|TRBJ1-1
CASRNPGQGFTEAFF
TGTGCCAGCAGAAACCCGGGACAGGGTTTTACTGAAGCTTTCTTT
>.|TRBV30|.|TRBJ1-2
CASSTGTYTF
TGTGCCTCCAGTACAGGGACCTACACCTTC
>.|TRBV19|.|TRBJ2-1
CASSNGPLSSYNEQFF
TGTGCCAGTAGTAACGGTCCATTAAGCTCCTACAATGAGCAGTTCTTC